This TCR beta chain was profiled in a study of beta chain features in type 1 diabetes. Study outcomes and limitations: Moderate but significant shortening of TCRB CDR3s was recorded in all four CD4+ subsets from Type 1 diabetes patients.

There are a few counts of this clone. The antigen remains unidentified. Donors underwent one heparinised blood draw, 95 to 150 mL on average. Every bit of the isolated RNA underwent reverse transcription, so sequencing read expressed TCRB transcripts. The assay was immunoSEQ multiplex PCR, and TCRdb's table has in-frame clones only and misses some. The sample gives about 320,000 clones, about 15% of which show up once; about 6.6% is in the top ten. The V gene lost 6 bases and the J gene lost 5 bases, with 18 bases spanning the gap. The CDR3 contains 15 residues. Germline V gene data show CDR1 as SGHDT and CDR2 as YYEEEE.

The chain carries TRBV5-6 and TRBJ2-1; D not resolved. This clonotype originated in a man aged 25-45 years in good health. The specimen was central memory CD4+ T cells from blood. The CDR3 bases are TGTGCCAGCACCCGGCCGGGTTTGGAGCACAATGAGCAGTTCTTC. Translated: CASTRPGLEHNEQFF.